This T cell receptor beta chain comes out of a study of T cell clonotyping in hematopoietic cell transplantation. Sequenced by immunoSEQ multiplex PCR; TCRdb stores in-frame clones only, minus some. The sample holds 15,000 to 20,000 clones, 86% seen once. Study-wide findings and caveats: Few recipient clonotypes overlapped donors; over 97% were de novo at given depth.

The CDR3 consists of 14 residues. The ends were cut back, 0 bases at V and 8 bases at J, with 14 bases in the middle. Germline CDR1 is SGDLS and CDR2 is YYNGEE. Time point in this sample: recipient sample about 28 days before transplant, after cytoreduction. Recipient blood drawn about 28 days pretransplant and days 30, 100, 180 after. Note on this clone: No antigen is known for it.

The rearrangement joins TRBV9 to TRBJ1-2, with D possibly matching TRBD1 (5 bases). The sequencing used peripheral blood mononuclear cells, collected before stem cell transplant. This receptor was identified in a man aged 50 to 59 with acute myeloid leukemia. Some clones in this sample may be carry-over from other donors' samples. CDR3 protein: CASSVESGGEGYTF. The CDR3 DNA reads as TGTGCCAGCAGCGTAGAATCGGGGGGTGAGGGCTACACCTTC.